The clone carrying this T cell receptor (beta chain) appeared many times. The antigen remains undetermined. Some clones are missing from TCRdb's copy, which holds only in-frame ones; the method was immunoSEQ multiplex PCR. Altogether under 110,000 clones are present, approximately 84% being singletons, with the ten largest covering 16%. This record comes from a study of T cell responses to AZD1222 COVID-19 vaccine. Notes on the study in general: The donors showed a predominance of white British ancestry and of females, with possible underestimation of clonal diversity.

The germline V and J ends were trimmed by 3 bases and 6 bases, with 9 bases remaining between them. The CDR3 runs to 12 residues. The rearrangement links TRBV12-3 or TRBV12-4 to TRBJ2-7; no reliable D call. The sequencing used peripheral blood, collected on day 0 of AZD1222 vaccination. This receptor was taken from an adult in good health. CDR3 DNA sequence: TGTGCCAGCAGTTTCCGTCGTCGCGAGCAGTACTTC. It translates to CASSFRRREQYF.